The 8 T cell receptor beta chains given below trace back to one sample, sequenced in a study of shared clonotypes between healthy human individuals. Repertoires were generated with immunoSEQ multiplex PCR, while TCRdb's copy carries only in-frame clones and drops some. This sample has about 120,000 clones, with under 70% found just once. Input material: memory CD8+ T cells sorted from blood. Subset indicated: CD45RO+ cells pooled with CCR7-negative TemRA cells. The receptors stem from a woman aged 25 to 39 in good health.

The rearrangement uses TRBV7-8 and TRBJ2-7; a possible D gene is TRBD2 (6 bases). Germline V CDR1 and CDR2: SGHVS, FQNEAQ. The ends were cut back, 5 bases at V and 1 base at J, with 15 bases in the middle. This CDR3 region has 15 residues. CDR3: CASSPSGLGSYEQYF. In DNA, the CDR3 is TGTGCCAGCAGCCCCTCGGGACTCGGATCCTACGAGCAGTACTTC. Based on the CDR3 plus reference TRBV7-8 and TRBJ2-7, the full variable domain is GAGVSQSPRYKVAKRGQDVALRCDPISGHVSLFWYQQALGQGPEFLTYFQNEAQLDKSGLPSDRFFAERPEGSVSTLKIQRTQQEDSAVYLCASSPSGLGSYEQYFGPGTRLTVT.

This clone was detected only a few times. This chain connects TRBV25-1 to TRBJ2-4; TRBD1 aligns across 11 bases. The CDR3 extends over 18 amino acids. V lost 2 bases to trimming and J lost 1 base; unmatched junction nucleotides: 7. Germline V lookup: CDR1 MGHDK, CDR2 SYGVNS. The CDR3 DNA reads as TGTGCCAGCAGTGAAAGGACAGGGGGCTTTGGGGCCAAAAACATTCAGTACTTC. As protein: CASSERTGGFGAKNIQYF.

This clone was recorded a few times. This chain connects TRBV11-1 to TRBJ2-5; TRBD1 agrees at 7 bases. This CDR3 is built from 14 residues. CDR1 is SGHAT, CDR2 FQDESV, per germline (reference sequence). J lost 2 bases, V lost 5 bases, and 5 bases had no gene match. For the CDR3, the DNA is TGTGCCAGCAGCGGGGGACAGATTCAAGAGACCCAGTACTTC. Protein sequence: CASSGGQIQETQYF.

The J gene is TRBJ2-1, the V gene TRBV28, with 10 bases aligning to TRBD2. Losses at the gene ends were 6 bases for V and 6 bases for J; bases not matched to a gene: 5. Germline CDR1 MDHEN, CDR2 SYDVKM. This CDR3 has 14 residues. As DNA, the CDR3 is TGTGCCAGCAGCGGAAGCGGGAGGGTCAATGAGCAGTTCTTC. Protein: CASSGSGRVNEQFF.

The V and J genes are TRBV5-6 and TRBJ2-5; D may be TRBD2 (5 bases). The CDR3 loop spans 16 amino acids. The V gene lost 1 base and the J gene lost 5 bases, with 18 bases spanning the gap. Per the germline V gene, CDR1 is SGHDT and CDR2 is YYEEEE. The CDR3 bases are TGTGCCAGCAGCTTGCGTGGCGGGCAGCGCTCGGAGACCCAGTACTTC. Its protein is CASSLRGGQRSETQYF. The full variable domain, with the rest looked up from reference TRBV5-6 and TRBJ2-5, is DAGVTQSPTHLIKTRGQQVTLRCSPKSGHDTVSWYQQALGQGPQFIFQYYEEEERQRGNFPDRFSGHQFPNYSSELNVNALLLGDSALYLCASSLRGGQRSETQYFGPGTRLLVL.

This sequence joins TRBV5-4 and TRBJ2-1, with D possibly TRBD2 on 7 matching bases. The germline gives CDR1 SGHNT, CDR2 YYREEE (reference sequence). V lost 8 bases and J 9 bases, leaving 18 bases between the germline ends. CDR3 length equals 13 residues. The DNA of the CDR3 is TGTGCCAGTAGCGGAACGGGGGGCGTTGAGCAGTTCTTC. It codes for CASSGTGGVEQFF.

The V gene is TRBV7-7, the J gene TRBJ2-7, with 11 bases lining up with TRBD1. V lost 5 bases, J lost 3 bases, and 3 bases stayed unmatched. The CDR3 extends over 14 amino acids. Germline V gene sequence: CDR1 SSHAT, CDR2 FNYEAQ (reference sequence). Here the CDR3 DNA reads TGTGCCAGCAGCCCGGGACAGGGGGTCTACGAGCAGTACTTC. It codes for CASSPGQGVYEQYF.

This clone came up once. The chain couples TRBV7-9 to TRBJ2-1, with 8 bases that match TRBD2. Losses at the gene ends were 5 bases for V and 0 bases for J; bases not matched to a gene: 6. This CDR3 has 16 amino acids. Looked up from germline, CDR1 is SEHNR and CDR2 is FQNEAQ (reference sequence). CDR3 in amino acids: CASSVPLAASYNEQFF. In nucleotides, the CDR3 is TGTGCCAGCAGCGTACCACTAGCGGCCTCCTACAATGAGCAGTTCTTC.